These 31 T cell receptor beta chains originate from one sample sequenced in a study of cytomegalovirus exposure and HLA in healthy donors. The PCR ran on 60 Vbeta and 13 Jbeta primers. Measured with immunoSEQ multiplex PCR; TCRdb has only the in-frame clones, and not every one. The sample has more than 90,000 clones; around 74% are singletons. The sample taken for sequencing was PBMCs. The origin of the receptors is a middle-aged man in good health and CMV-seropositive.

This clone has more than one count but fewer than ten. This chain joins TRBV20-1 and TRBJ2-7; D may be TRBD2 (6 bases). The ends were cut back, 5 bases at V and 4 bases at J, with 9 bases in the middle. The CDR3 length is 11 residues. From germline, CDR1 is DFQATT and CDR2 SNEGSKA (reference sequence). The CDR3 DNA follows: TGCAGTGCTCCGGGAGTGTACGAGCAGTACTTC. Translating gives CSAPGVYEQYF.

This clone appeared a single time. The chain recombines TRBV19 with TRBJ2-3, with D possibly TRBD2 on 6 matching bases. The CDR3 loop spans 15 amino acids. Trimming took off 7 bases at V and 0 bases at J, with 14 bases between the two ends. CDR1 and CDR2 (germline): LNHDA, SQIVND (reference sequence). The CDR3: CASMRRERSTDTQYF. The CDR3 coding sequence is TGTGCCAGTATGCGTCGGGAGCGTAGCACAGATACGCAGTATTTT.

The gene calls are TRBV28 and TRBJ2-1, with 8 bases fitting TRBD2. V trimming: 5 bases; J trimming: 5 bases; junction bases outside the gene matches: 8. The CDR3 runs 15 residues. Per germline, CDR1 MDHEN and CDR2 SYDVKM. The CDR3 DNA follows: TGTGCCAGCAGTGCGACTAGCGAGATTAACAATGAGCAGTTCTTC. Its protein is CASSATSEINNEQFF.

The rearrangement uses TRBV7-8 and TRBJ1-5; 7 bases map to TRBD1. The V and J ends lost 5 bases and 0 bases, in that order; junction bases with no gene match: 7. The germline V gene has CDR1 SGHVS and CDR2 FQNEAQ. The CDR3 runs to 16 residues. In DNA, the CDR3 is TGTGCCAGCAGCCTGACGACAGGGTATAGCAATCAGCCCCAGCATTTT. Its translation is CASSLTTGYSNQPQHF.

This clone was seen only once. The rearrangement links TRBV10-1 to TRBJ2-2; 7 nucleotides line up with TRBD1. Per the germline V gene, CDR1 is WNHNN and CDR2 is SYGVQD (reference sequence). V shed 6 bases and J 3 bases; nucleotides not matched to a gene: 7. This CDR3 is 15 amino acids long. The CDR3: CASSPGTAHTGELFF. The CDR3 region has the DNA TGCGCCAGCAGCCCCGGGACAGCGCACACCGGGGAGCTGTTTTTT.

This chain connects TRBV6-5 to TRBJ1-5, with 8 positions matching TRBD1. CDR3 length: 13 amino acids. Germline V CDR1 and CDR2: MNHEY, SVGAGI. Trimming at V came to 5 bases and at J to 5 bases, leaving 2 bases not matched to a gene. CDR3 loop: CASSVDRDQPQHF. Written as DNA, the CDR3 is TGTGCCAGCAGTGTGGACAGGGATCAGCCCCAGCATTTT.

V and J are TRBV7-3 and TRBJ1-6; TRBD1 aligns across 8 bases. Germline CDR1 is SGHTA and CDR2 is FQGTGA. CDR3 length equals 15 residues. V shed 3 bases, J shed 7 bases, and the junction held 5 bases outside the gene matches. As DNA, the CDR3 is TGTGCCAGCAGCTTGTCAGGGGGCGAGAATTCACCCCTCCACTTT. This codes for CASSLSGGENSPLHF.

This CDR3 reads CASSLTGDEKLFF. CDR3 nucleotides: TGTGCCAGCAGCTTAACCGGGGATGAAAAACTGTTTTTT. The chain carries TRBV11-2 and TRBJ1-4; D ambiguous. With 2 bases removed from V and 6 bases from J, the gap between germline ends came to 7 bases. The CDR3 runs to 13 residues. From germline, CDR1 is SGHAT and CDR2 FQNNGV.

The rearrangement uses TRBV4-2 and TRBJ1-4; the D gene is possibly TRBD1 (6 bases). V was pared by 1 base and J by 4 bases, with 10 bases between. The germline CDR1 and CDR2 sequences are LGHNA and YNFKEQ. CDR3 size: 15 residues. CDR3 in amino acids: CASSQVIGGNEKLFF. CDR3 sequence (DNA): TGTGCCAGCAGCCAAGTTATAGGGGGTAATGAAAAACTGTTTTTT.

The chain couples TRBV6-1 to TRBJ2-7; 7 bases map to TRBD2. The J segment lost 3 bases and the V segment lost 9 bases, leaving 8 bases of the junction unmatched. This CDR3 region has 13 residues. CDR1 MNHNS and CDR2 SASEGT come from the germline V gene. The CDR3 coding sequence is TGTGCCAGTCTAGCGGTACCTTTCTACGAGCAGTACTTC. It translates to CASLAVPFYEQYF.

The rearrangement uses TRBV27 and TRBJ2-2, with TRBD2 identical over 10 bases. This CDR3 region has 15 residues. Trimming removed 2 bases from V and 6 bases from J; junction bases left unmatched: 3. From germline, CDR1 is MNHEY and CDR2 SMNVEV (reference sequence). CDR3 sequence: CASSLAGTSAGELFF. In DNA form, the CDR3 reads TGTGCCAGCAGTTTAGCCGGGACTAGCGCCGGGGAGCTGTTTTTT.

The V call is TRBV21-1, the J call TRBJ2-3; the table's D call TRBD2 went unverified against the DNA. TRBV21-1 is recorded as a pseudogene. The CDR3 runs to 18 residues. The DNA of the CDR3 is TGTGCCAGCAGCAAAGTGGGGACTAGCGGGAGGGTATCAGATACGCAGTATTTT. Encoded protein: CASSKVGTSGRVSDTQYF.

The rearrangement uses TRBV2 and TRBJ2-2; 9 nucleotides match TRBD2. CDR3 length: 19 residues. The germline CDR1 and CDR2 sequences are SNHLY and FYNNEI. The trim removed 8 bases at V and 3 bases at J, leaving 19 bases unmatched. CDR3 bases: TGTGCCAGCGACAAACAGACCGATAGCGGGAGAGGGTACACCGGGGAGCTGTTTTTT. Amino acid sequence: CASDKQTDSGRGYTGELFF. The variable domain in full, with the rest retrieved from reference TRBV2 and TRBJ2-2, is EPEVTQTPSHQVTQMGQEVILRCVPISNHLYFYWYRQILGQKVEFLVSFYNNEISEKSEIFDDQFSVERPDGSNFTLKIRSTKLEDSAMYFCASDKQTDSGRGYTGELFFGEGSRLTVL.

V usage is TRBV29-1 and J usage is TRBJ2-5; 7 bases align to TRBD2. V lost 7 bases, J lost 3 bases, and 8 bases stayed unmatched. In germline, CDR1 is SQVTM, CDR2 ANQGSEA. The CDR3 is 13 amino acids. The CDR3 DNA is TGCAGCGCCCAAGCGGGAACCAAAGAGACCCAGTACTTC. This encodes CSAQAGTKETQYF.

The V call is TRBV7-9, the J call TRBJ1-5; D not resolved. Trimming removed 4 bases from V and 1 base from J, with 8 bases in between. CDR1 SEHNR and CDR2 FQNEAQ come from the germline V gene (reference sequence). The CDR3 runs to 14 residues. CDR3 loop: CASSSGMSNQPQHF. DNA of the CDR3: TGTGCCAGCAGCTCGGGGATGAGCAATCAGCCCCAGCATTTT.

This clone turned up a few times. This chain joins TRBV27 and TRBJ1-2; possible D gene TRBD1, 6 bases. Trimming stripped 0 bases from V and 6 bases from J, with 14 bases between. This CDR3 is 15 amino acids long. The germline V gene has CDR1 MNHEY and CDR2 SMNVEV (reference sequence). The CDR3 DNA follows: TGTGCCAGCAGTTTATCGAGGGGGGGGGCGGATGGCTACACCTTC. As protein: CASSLSRGGADGYTF.

The chain couples TRBV7-2 to TRBJ2-7; 13 nucleotides align to TRBD2. Germline CDR1 reads SGHTA; CDR2 reads FQGNSA. The CDR3 extends over 16 amino acids. Losses at the gene ends were 5 bases for V and 2 bases for J; bases not matched to a gene: 6. The CDR3 reads CASSPGTSGTAYEQYF. The CDR3 DNA reads TGTGCCAGCAGCCCCGGGACTAGCGGGACCGCCTACGAGCAGTACTTC.

This clone has only one observation. The chain uses TRBV9 and TRBJ1-1; 7 positions agree with TRBD1. J was trimmed by 3 bases and V by 4 bases; bases with no gene match: 6. The CDR3 has 14 residues. Germline loops: CDR1 SGDLS, CDR2 YYNGEE. CDR3 in DNA: TGTGCCAGCAGCTCCGGACAGGAGTACACTGAAGCTTTCTTT. It specifies CASSSGQEYTEAFF.

The chain is built from TRBV28 and TRBJ2-7; no clear D. V dropped 3 bases and J dropped 3 bases, with 6 bases sitting between them. CDR3 size: 12 residues. The germline V gene has CDR1 MDHEN and CDR2 SYDVKM. The chain's CDR3 is CASSFSLYEQYF. The CDR3 region has the DNA TGTGCCAGCAGTTTTTCCCTCTACGAGCAGTACTTC.

This clone has only a few counts. V usage is TRBV13 and J usage is TRBJ2-5, with 7 positions matching TRBD2. Trimming cost V 0 bases and J 3 bases; bases outside gene matches: 1. The CDR3 loop spans 14 amino acids. CDR1 PRHDT and CDR2 FYEKMQ come from the germline V gene (reference sequence). In DNA, the CDR3 is TGTGCCAGCAGCTTAGGGACTAGCAAAGAGACCCAGTACTTC. Protein: CASSLGTSKETQYF.

V is TRBV4-3 and J is TRBJ2-3, with 7 bases that match TRBD2. With V trimmed by 0 bases and J by 2 bases, 5 bases remained unmatched. This CDR3 comprises 16 residues. From germline, CDR1 is LGHNA and CDR2 YSLEER. Here the CDR3 reads CASSQDNKRDTDTQYF. The CDR3 nucleotides read TGCGCCAGCAGCCAAGATAATAAGCGGGACACAGATACGCAGTATTTT.

The CDR3 is CASKVTDTYEQYF. Here the CDR3 DNA reads TGCGCCAGCAAAGTCACAGACACCTACGAGCAGTACTTC. This chain joins TRBV5-1 and TRBJ2-7; D gene uncertain. CDR3 length equals 13 residues. Germline loops: CDR1 SGHRS, CDR2 YFSETQ. Trimming took 6 bases from V and 2 from J, leaving 12 bases between them.

CDR3 coding DNA: TGTGCCAGCAGGCGGGGCGGCGACGAGCAGTACTTC. This gives the protein CASRRGGDEQYF. The gene calls are TRBV2 and TRBJ2-7, with TRBD2 as a possible D gene (6 bases). The V gene lost 6 bases and the J gene lost 5 bases, with 11 bases spanning the gap. Per germline, CDR1 SNHLY and CDR2 FYNNEI. The CDR3 covers 12 residues. Full variable domain (rest looked up from reference TRBV2 and TRBJ2-7): EPEVTQTPSHQVTQMGQEVILRCVPISNHLYFYWYRQILGQKVEFLVSFYNNEISEKSEIFDDQFSVERPDGSNFTLKIRSTKLEDSAMYFCASRRGGDEQYFGPGTRLTVT.

The chain joins TRBV7-2 to TRBJ2-1, with TRBD2 matching 13 bases. V trimming: 4 bases; J trimming: 4 bases; junction bases outside the gene matches: 4. The CDR3 is made up of 16 amino acids. Germline V gene data show CDR1 as SGHTA and CDR2 as FQGNSA. The chain's CDR3 is CASSSSGLAGYNEQFF. CDR3 bases: TGTGCCAGCAGCTCCTCGGGACTAGCGGGATACAATGAGCAGTTCTTC.

Only one count was recorded for this clone. The chain combines TRBV29-1 with TRBJ2-1; TRBD2 agrees at 8 bases. Germline V lookup: CDR1 SQVTM, CDR2 ANQGSEA. Unmatched junction bases numbered 6, after V lost 8 bases and J lost 9 bases. This CDR3 has 11 residues. Written as DNA, the CDR3 is TGCAGCTACAGCCGGGGGGGTGAGCAGTTCTTC. Its translation is CSYSRGGEQFF.

The chain uses TRBV6-5 and TRBJ2-7; 9 bases line up with TRBD1. The CDR3 is 13 amino acids. The V segment lost 9 bases and the J segment 2 bases; nucleotides outside the gene matches: 5. Germline CDR1 MNHEY, CDR2 SVGAGI. CDR3 DNA sequence: TGTGCCAGTAGACAGGGGGGTGCCTACGAGCAGTACTTC. The encoded protein is CASRQGGAYEQYF.

V and J are TRBV6-1 and TRBJ1-6; a weak D match, TRBD1 (5 bases). V lost 0 bases, J lost 11 bases, and 11 bases lay in between. Germline V gene sequence: CDR1 MNHNS, CDR2 SASEGT. The CDR3 covers 14 residues. The CDR3 DNA follows: TGTGCCAGCAGTGAAGCAGGGGCCCGTCCACCCCTCCACTTT. Protein: CASSEAGARPPLHF.

This chain joins TRBV4-3 and TRBJ2-3, with TRBD1 identical over 8 bases. In germline, CDR1 is LGHNA, CDR2 YSLEER. The CDR3 is 16 residues long. With V trimmed by 4 bases and J by 4 bases, 10 bases remained unmatched. CDR3 coding DNA: TGCGCCAGCAGCCGGGGACAGGTCATGTCCTCAGATACGCAGTATTTT. It codes for CASSRGQVMSSDTQYF.

The chain has TRBV1 and TRBJ2-1; the listed D gene, TRBD2, was not tested against the DNA. TRBV1 is termed a pseudogene. CDR3 length: 12 amino acids. DNA of the CDR3: TGCACCAGCAGCCCCCCGGGTAATGAGCAGTTCTTC. Translation gives CTSSPPGNEQFF.

This chain joins TRBV28 and TRBJ1-6, with 8 bases fitting TRBD1. This CDR3 comprises 20 residues. From germline, CDR1 is MDHEN and CDR2 SYDVKM. After removal of 6 bases from V and 0 bases from J, the junction contained 16 bases not matched to a gene. In DNA, the CDR3 is TGTGCCAGCAGCCACCACTTGGGGCAGGGGGCAAGCTCCTATAATTCACCCCTCCACTTT. Translation gives CASSHHLGQGASSYNSPLHF.

J is TRBJ1-2 and V is TRBV10-3; 9 bases line up with TRBD1. Germline CDR1 reads ENHRY; CDR2 reads SYGVKD. The CDR3 is 13 residues long. Unmatched junction bases numbered 2, after V lost 3 bases and J lost 6 bases. The CDR3 DNA follows: TGTGCCATCAGTGAACAGGGGGCAAATGGCTACACCTTC. This gives the protein CAISEQGANGYTF.